This T cell receptor (beta chain) was obtained from a study of blood T cell repertoires in COVID-19. Study summary: PBMCs, B-cell-depleted T cells, or T cells provided the cDNA or gDNA that made up the material.

Clones were sequenced by immunoSEQ multiplex PCR, and TCRdb holds only the in-frame ones, with some missing. Among some 190,000 clones listed, approximately 90% were seen once. Germline CDR1 is SGHTA and CDR2 is FQGTGA. V lost 2 bases to trimming and J lost 0 bases, with 8 bases between them. The CDR3 loop spans 15 amino acids. Input material: peripheral blood. The J gene is TRBJ2-1, the V gene TRBV7-3; weak D call: TRBD1 (5 bases). This TCR was sampled from a woman in her thirties or forties who had recovered from COVID-19. The CDR3 loop reads CASSLRGASYNEQFF. The CDR3 DNA sequence: TGTGCCAGCAGCTTACGTGGGGCCTCCTACAATGAGCAGTTCTTC.